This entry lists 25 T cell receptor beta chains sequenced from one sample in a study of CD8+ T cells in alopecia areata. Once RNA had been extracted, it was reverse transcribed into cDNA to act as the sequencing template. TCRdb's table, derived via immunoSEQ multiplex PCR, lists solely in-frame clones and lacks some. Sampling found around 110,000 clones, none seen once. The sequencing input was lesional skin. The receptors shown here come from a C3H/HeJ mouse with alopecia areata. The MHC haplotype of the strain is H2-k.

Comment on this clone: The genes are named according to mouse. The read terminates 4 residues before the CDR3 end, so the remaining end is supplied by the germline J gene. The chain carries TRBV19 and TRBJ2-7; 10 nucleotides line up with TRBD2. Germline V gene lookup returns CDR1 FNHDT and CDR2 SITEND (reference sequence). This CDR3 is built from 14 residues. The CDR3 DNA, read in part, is TGTGCCAGCAGTATAGTACTGGGGGGGAAT. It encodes CASSIVLGGN. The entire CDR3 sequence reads CASSIVLGGNEQYF.

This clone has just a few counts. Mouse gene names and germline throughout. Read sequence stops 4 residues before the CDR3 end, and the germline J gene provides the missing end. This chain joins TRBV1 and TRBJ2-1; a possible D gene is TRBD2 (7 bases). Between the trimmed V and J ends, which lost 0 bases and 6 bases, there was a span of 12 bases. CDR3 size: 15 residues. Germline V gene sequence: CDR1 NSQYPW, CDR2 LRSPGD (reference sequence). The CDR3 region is CTCSADRGAFAEQFF. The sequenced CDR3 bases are TGCACCTGCAGTGCAGATCGGGGGGCTTTTGCT.

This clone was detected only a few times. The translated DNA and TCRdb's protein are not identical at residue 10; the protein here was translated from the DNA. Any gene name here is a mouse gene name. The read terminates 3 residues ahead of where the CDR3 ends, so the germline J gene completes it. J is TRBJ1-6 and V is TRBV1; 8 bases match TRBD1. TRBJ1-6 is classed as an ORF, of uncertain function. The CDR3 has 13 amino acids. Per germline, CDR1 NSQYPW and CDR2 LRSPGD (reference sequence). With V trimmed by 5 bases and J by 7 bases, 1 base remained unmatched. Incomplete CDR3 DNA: TGCACCTGCAGTCAGGGGGCCAATTCGCCC. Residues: CTCSQGANSP. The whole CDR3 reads CTCSQGANSPLYF.

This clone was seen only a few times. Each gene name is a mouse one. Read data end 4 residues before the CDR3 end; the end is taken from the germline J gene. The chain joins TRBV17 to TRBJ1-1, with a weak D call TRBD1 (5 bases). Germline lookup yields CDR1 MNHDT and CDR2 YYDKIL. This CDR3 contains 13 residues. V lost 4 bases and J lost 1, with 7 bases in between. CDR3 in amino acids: CASSTGQNTEVFF. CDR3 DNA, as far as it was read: TGTGCTAGCAGTACTGGACAAAACACA.

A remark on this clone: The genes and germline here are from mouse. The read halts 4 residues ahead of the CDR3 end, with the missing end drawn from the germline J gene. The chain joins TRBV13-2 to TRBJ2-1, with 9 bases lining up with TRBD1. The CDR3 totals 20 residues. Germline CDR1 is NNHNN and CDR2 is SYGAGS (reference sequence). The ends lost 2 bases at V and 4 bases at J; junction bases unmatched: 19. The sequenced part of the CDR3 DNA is TGTGCCAGCGGTGAGCCGGACGGACAGGGGTCTATGCTGAATTATGCT. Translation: CASGEPDGQGSMLNYA. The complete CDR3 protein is CASGEPDGQGSMLNYAEQFF.

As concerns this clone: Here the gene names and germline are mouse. The CDR3 protein is CASTGGGSAEQFF. CDR3 DNA, as far as it was read: TGTGCCAGCACGGGGGGGGGATCTGCT. The V gene is TRBV13-3, the J gene TRBJ2-1, with 7 bases fitting TRBD2. The CDR3 extends 4 residues past the end of the read, so its final part is completed from the germline J gene. Trimming removed 6 bases from V and 6 bases from J; junction bases left unmatched: 6. CDR1 and CDR2 from the germline V gene are NNHDY and SYVADS. The CDR3 has 13 residues.

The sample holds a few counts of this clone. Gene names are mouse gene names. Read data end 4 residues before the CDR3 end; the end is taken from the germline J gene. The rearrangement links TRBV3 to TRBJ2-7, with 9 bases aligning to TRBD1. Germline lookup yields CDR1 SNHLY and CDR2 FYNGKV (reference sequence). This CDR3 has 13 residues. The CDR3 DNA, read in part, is TGTGCCAGCAGCTCCTGGACAGGGGAT. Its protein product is CASSSWTGD. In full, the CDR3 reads CASSSWTGDEQYF.

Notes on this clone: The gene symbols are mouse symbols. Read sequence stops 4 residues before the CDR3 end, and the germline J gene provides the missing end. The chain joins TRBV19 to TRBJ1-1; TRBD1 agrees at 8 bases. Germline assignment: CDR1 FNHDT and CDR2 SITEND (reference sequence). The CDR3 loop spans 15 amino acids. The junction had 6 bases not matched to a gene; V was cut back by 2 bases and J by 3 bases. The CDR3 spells CASSMSGGADTEVFF. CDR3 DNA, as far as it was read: TGTGCCAGCAGTATGTCAGGGGGCGCGGACACA.

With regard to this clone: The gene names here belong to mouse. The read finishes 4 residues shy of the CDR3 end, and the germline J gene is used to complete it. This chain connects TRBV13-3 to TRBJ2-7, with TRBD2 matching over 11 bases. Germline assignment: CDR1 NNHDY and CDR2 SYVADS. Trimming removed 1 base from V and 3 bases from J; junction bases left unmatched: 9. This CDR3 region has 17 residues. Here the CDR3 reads CASSDPVTGGENYEQYF. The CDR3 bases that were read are TGTGCCAGCAGTGATCCCGTGACTGGGGGGGAGAACTAT.

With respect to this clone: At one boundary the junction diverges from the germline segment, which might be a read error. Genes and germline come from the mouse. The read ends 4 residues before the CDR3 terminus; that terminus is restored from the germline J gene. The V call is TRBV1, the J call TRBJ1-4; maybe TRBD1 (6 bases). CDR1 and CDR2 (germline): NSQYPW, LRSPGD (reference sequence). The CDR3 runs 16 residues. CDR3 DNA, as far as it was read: TGCCCCTGCAGTGCAGATATACAGGGATCCAACGAA. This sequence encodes CPCSADIQGSNE. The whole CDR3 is CPCSADIQGSNERLFF.

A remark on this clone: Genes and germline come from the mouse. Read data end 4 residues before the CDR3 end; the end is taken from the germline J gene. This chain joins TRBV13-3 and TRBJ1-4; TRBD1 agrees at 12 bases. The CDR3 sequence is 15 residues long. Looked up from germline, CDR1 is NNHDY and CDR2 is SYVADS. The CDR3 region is CASRAGTGGTERLFF. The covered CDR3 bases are TGTGCCAGCAGAGCCGGGACAGGGGGCACCGAA.

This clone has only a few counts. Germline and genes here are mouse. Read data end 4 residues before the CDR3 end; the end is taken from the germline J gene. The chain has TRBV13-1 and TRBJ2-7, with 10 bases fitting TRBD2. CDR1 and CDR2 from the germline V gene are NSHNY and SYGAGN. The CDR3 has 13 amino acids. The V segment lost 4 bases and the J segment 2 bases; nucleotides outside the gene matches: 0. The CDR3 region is CASSLGGPYEQYF. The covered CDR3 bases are TGTGCCAGCAGTCTGGGGGGGCCCTAT.

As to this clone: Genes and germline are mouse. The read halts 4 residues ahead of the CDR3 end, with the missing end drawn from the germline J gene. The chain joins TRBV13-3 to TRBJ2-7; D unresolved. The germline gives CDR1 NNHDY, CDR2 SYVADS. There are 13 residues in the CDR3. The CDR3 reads CASSDSDLYEQYF. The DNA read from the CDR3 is TGTGCCAGCAGTGATTCCGACTTGTAT.

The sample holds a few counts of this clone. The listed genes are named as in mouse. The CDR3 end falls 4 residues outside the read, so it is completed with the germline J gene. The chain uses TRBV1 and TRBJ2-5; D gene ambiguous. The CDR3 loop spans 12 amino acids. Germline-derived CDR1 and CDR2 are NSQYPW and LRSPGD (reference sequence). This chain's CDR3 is CTCSADYDTQYF. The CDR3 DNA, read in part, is TGCACCTGCAGTGCAGACTATGAC.

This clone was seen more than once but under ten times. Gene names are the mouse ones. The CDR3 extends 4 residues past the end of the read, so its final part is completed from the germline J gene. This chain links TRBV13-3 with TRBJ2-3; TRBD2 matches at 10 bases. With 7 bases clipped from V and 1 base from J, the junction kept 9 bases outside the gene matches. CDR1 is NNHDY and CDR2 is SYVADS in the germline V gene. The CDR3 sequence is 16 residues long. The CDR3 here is CASSWGLGFGAETLYF. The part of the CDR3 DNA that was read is TGTGCCAGCTCATGGGGACTGGGGTTTGGTGCAGAA.

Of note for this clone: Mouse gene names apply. The covered CDR3 bases are TGTGCTAGCAGTAGAGATGGGAGGGGGATTTCCAACGAA. Its translation: CASSRDGRGISNE. The full CDR3 is CASSRDGRGISNERLFF. V usage is TRBV17 and J usage is TRBJ1-4, with D maybe TRBD1 (6 bases). The missing CDR3 end, 4 residues past where the read stops, is filled in from the germline J gene. Trimming cost V 0 bases and J 0 bases, with 11 bases left between them. The CDR3 spans 17 residues. In germline, CDR1 is MNHDT, CDR2 YYDKIL.

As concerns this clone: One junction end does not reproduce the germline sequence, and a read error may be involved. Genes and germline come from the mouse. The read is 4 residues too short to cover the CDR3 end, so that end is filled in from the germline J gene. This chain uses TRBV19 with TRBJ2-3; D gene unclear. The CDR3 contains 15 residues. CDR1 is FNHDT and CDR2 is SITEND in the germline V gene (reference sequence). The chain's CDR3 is CARSIVPGSAETLYF. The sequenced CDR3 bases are TGTGCCCGCAGTATAGTTCCAGGCAGTGCAGAA.

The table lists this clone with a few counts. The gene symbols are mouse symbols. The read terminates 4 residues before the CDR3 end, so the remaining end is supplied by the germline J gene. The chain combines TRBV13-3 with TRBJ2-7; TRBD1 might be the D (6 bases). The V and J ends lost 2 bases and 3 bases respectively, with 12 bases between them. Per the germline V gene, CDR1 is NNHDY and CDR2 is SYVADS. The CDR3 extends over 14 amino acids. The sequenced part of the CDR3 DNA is TGTGCCAGCAGTGAGAAGAGGACAGTCTAT. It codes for CASSEKRTVY. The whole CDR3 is CASSEKRTVYEQYF.

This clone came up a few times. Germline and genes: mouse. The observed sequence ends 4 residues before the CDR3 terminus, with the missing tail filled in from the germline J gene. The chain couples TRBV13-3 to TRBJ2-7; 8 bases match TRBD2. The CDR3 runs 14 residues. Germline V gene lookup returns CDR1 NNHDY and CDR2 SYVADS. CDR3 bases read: TGTGCCAGCAGTGATAGGGGGGGGGCATAT. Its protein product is CASSDRGGAY. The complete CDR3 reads CASSDRGGAYEQYF.

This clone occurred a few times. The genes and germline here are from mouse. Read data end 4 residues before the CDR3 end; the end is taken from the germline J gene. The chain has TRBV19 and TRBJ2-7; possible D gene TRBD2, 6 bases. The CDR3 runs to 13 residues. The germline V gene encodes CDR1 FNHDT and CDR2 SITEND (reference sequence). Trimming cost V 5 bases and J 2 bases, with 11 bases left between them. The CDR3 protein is CASSGGFAYEQYF. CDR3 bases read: TGTGCCAGCAGCGGGGGGTTTGCCTAT.

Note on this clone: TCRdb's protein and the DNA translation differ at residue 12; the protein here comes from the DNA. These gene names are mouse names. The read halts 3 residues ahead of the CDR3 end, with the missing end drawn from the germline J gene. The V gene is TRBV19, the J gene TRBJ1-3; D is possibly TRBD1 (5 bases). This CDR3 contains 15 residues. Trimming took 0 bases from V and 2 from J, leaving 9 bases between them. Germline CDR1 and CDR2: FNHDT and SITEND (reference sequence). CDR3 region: CASSIGGETGNTLYF. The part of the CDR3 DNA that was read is TGTGCCAGCAGTATAGGGGGGGAGACTGGAAATACG. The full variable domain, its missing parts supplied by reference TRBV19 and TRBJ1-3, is GGIITQTPKFLIGQEGQKLTLKCQQNFNHDTMYWYRQDSGKGLRLIYYSITENDLQKGDLSEGYDASREKKSSFSLTVTSAQKNEMAVFLCASSIGGETGNTLYFGEGSRLIVV.

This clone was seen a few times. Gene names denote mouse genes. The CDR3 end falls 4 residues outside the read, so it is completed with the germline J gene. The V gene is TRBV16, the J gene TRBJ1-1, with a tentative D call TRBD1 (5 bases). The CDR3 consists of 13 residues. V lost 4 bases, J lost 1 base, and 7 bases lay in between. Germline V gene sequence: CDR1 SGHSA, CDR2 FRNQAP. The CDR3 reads CASSWGGNTEVFF. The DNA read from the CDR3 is TGTGCAAGCAGCTGGGGGGGAAACACA.

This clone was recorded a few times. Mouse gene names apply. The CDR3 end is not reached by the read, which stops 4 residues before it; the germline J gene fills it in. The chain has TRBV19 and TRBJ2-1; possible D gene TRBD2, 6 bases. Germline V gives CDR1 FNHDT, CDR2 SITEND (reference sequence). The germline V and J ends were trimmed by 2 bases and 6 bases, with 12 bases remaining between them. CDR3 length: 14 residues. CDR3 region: CASSMGGRGAEQFF. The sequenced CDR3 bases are TGTGCCAGCAGTATGGGGGGAAGAGGTGCT.

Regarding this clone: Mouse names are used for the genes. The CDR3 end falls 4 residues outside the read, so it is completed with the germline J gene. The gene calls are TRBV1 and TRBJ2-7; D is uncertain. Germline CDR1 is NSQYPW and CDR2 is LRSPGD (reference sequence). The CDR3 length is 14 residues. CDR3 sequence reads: CTCSAQIDKYEQYF. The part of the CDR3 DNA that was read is TGCACCTGCAGTGCCCAAATCGACAAATAT.

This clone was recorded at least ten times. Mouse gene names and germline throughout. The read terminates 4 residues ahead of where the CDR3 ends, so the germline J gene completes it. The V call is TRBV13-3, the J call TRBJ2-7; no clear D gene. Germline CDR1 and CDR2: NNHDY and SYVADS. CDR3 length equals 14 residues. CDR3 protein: CASSDAYSQYEQYF. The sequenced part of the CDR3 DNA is TGTGCCAGCAGTGATGCTTACAGCCAATAT.